This T cell receptor (beta chain) derives from a study of T cell responses to AZD1222 COVID-19 vaccine. Germline V gene data show CDR1 as MRHNA and CDR2 as SNTAGT. V was shortened by 6 bases and J by 0 bases, with 8 bases between the two germline ends. The CDR3 length is 14 residues. Assay used: immunoSEQ multiplex PCR; TCRdb lists only in-frame clones, some missing. The sample contains 110,000 or so clones, around 87% of which appear only once. Notes on this clone: Its antigen is still unknown.

Overall study findings and caveats: Rises in breadth and depth of Spike-specific TCRs came after two AZD1222 doses. Baseline testing showed seropositivity in only six AZD1222 recipients. Possibly, clonal diversity was underestimated; donors were largely white British and included more females.

Doses given second, at about 4 or about 12 weeks, were pooled. The source was peripheral blood, collected 28 days after the second AZD1222 dose. This clonotype was sampled from an adult who received the AZD1222 COVID-19 vaccine. This chain connects TRBV6-4 to TRBJ2-2; D is unclear. CDR3 protein: CASRTNSNTGELFF. The CDR3 DNA follows: TGTGCCAGCAGGACAAACTCGAACACCGGGGAGCTGTTTTTT.